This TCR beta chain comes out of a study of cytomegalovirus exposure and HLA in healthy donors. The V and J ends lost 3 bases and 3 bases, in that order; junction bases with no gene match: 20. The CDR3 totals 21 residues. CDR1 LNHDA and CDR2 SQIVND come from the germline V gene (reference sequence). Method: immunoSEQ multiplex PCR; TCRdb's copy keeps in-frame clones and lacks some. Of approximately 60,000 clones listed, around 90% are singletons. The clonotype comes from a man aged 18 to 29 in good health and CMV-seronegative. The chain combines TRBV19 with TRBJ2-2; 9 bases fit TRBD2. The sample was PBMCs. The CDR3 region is CASSIRPAGSSGRIDTGELFF. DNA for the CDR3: TGTGCCAGTAGTATTAGACCCGCAGGGAGTAGCGGGAGAATTGACACCGGGGAGCTGTTTTTT.